A single sample gave rise to the 23 T cell receptor beta chains below, sequenced in a study of control samples from healthy donors and cancer patients. Libraries were prepared by immunoSEQ multiplex PCR; TCRdb keeps only in-frame clonotypes and omits some of them. The profile shows around 250,000 clones, roughly 80% of them singletons. The specimen sequenced was PBMCs. Receptors were obtained from a woman aged 55-70 years with lung cancer.

This clone was detected only once. V usage is TRBV9 and J usage is TRBJ1-2; a possible D gene is TRBD1 (5 bases). Germline V CDR1 and CDR2: SGDLS, YYNGEE. Trimming removed 4 bases at V and 2 bases at J, with 15 bases between. The CDR3 runs to 15 residues. For the CDR3, the DNA is TGTGCCAGCAGCCCCACCGGGACCGAAAACTATGGCTACACCTTC. Translated: CASSPTGTENYGYTF.

This clone has only one observation. V and J are TRBV25-1 and TRBJ1-6; D may be TRBD1 (5 bases). CDR1 MGHDK and CDR2 SYGVNS come from the germline V gene. The CDR3 is 15 residues long. V was cut by 1 base and J by 7 bases, with 11 bases left in between. CDR3 region: CASSEFGTLNSPLHF. CDR3 DNA sequence: TGTGCCAGCAGTGAATTCGGGACGTTGAATTCACCCCTCCACTTT. Full variable domain (missing parts from reference TRBV25-1 and TRBJ1-6): EADIYQTPRYLVIGTGKKITLECSQTMGHDKMYWYQQDPGMELHLIHYSYGVNSTEKGDLSSESTVSRIRTEHFPLTLESARPSHTSQYLCASSEFGTLNSPLHFGNGTRLTVT.

V usage is TRBV29-1 and J usage is TRBJ1-2, with 9 bases lining up with TRBD1. The V segment lost 4 bases and the J segment 2 bases; nucleotides outside the gene matches: 5. CDR3 length: 14 amino acids. In germline, CDR1 is SQVTM, CDR2 ANQGSEA. The CDR3 loop is CSVARTGENYGYTF. The CDR3 DNA is TGCAGCGTTGCTCGGACAGGGGAGAACTATGGCTACACCTTC.

The chain is built from TRBV5-8 and TRBJ2-7; D is possibly TRBD1 (6 bases). Trimming cost V 2 bases and J 3 bases, with 12 bases left between them. CDR3 length equals 14 residues. Germline V gives CDR1 SGHTS, CDR2 YDEGEE. The CDR3 coding sequence is TGTGCCAGCAGCTTAGGGGGATTGCGCTACGAGCAGTACTTC. It is translated as CASSLGGLRYEQYF. Complete variable domain (other parts from reference TRBV5-8 and TRBJ2-7): EAGVTQSPTHLIKTRGQQATLRCSPISGHTSVYWYQQALGLGLQFLLWYDEGEERNRGNFPPRFSGRQFPNYSSELNVNALELEDSALYLCASSLGGLRYEQYFGPGTRLTVT.

Points on this clone: Germline and junction disagree at one end, which may indicate a read error. This chain connects TRBV19 to TRBJ1-1; possible D gene TRBD1, 5 bases. The CDR3 contains 14 residues. In germline, CDR1 is LNHDA, CDR2 SQIVND (reference sequence). The CDR3 DNA reads as TGTGCCAGTAGTTTCGGGACGCTGAACACTAAAGCTTTCTTT. Protein: CASSFGTLNTKAFF.

The genes are TRBV29-1 and TRBJ1-1; D is possibly TRBD1 (5 bases). Trimming shortened V by 2 bases and J by 3 bases, and 19 bases separated the two germline ends. The CDR3 spans 16 residues. Germline CDR1 reads SQVTM; CDR2 reads ANQGSEA. In DNA form, the CDR3 reads TGCAGCGTTGAAAGGGCAGGGTTTGGGGATCACACTGAAGCTTTCTTT. Residues: CSVERAGFGDHTEAFF. Using reference TRBV29-1 and TRBJ1-1 for the parts outside the CDR3, the full variable domain is SAVISQKPSRDICQRGTSLTIQCQVDSQVTMMFWYRQQPGQSLTLIATANQGSEATYESGFVIDKFPISRPNLTFSTLTVSNMSPEDSSIYLCSVERAGFGDHTEAFFGQGTRLTVV.

The chain couples TRBV7-2 to TRBJ1-3; D gene ambiguous. This CDR3 is built from 15 residues. The germline V gene has CDR1 SGHTA and CDR2 FQGNSA. Trimming removed 1 base from V and 4 bases from J, with 11 bases in between. The DNA for the CDR3 is TGTGCCAGCAGCTTAGGCAATTGGGCAGGAAACACCATATATTTT. Translated: CASSLGNWAGNTIYF.

The V and J genes are TRBV5-1 and TRBJ2-5; 7 bases map to TRBD2. V trimming: 5 bases; J trimming: 5 bases; junction bases outside the gene matches: 9. CDR1 is SGHRS and CDR2 is YFSETQ in the germline V gene. This CDR3 has 14 amino acids. The CDR3 region is CASRDSSGVETQYF. As DNA, the CDR3 is TGCGCCAGCAGGGATTCTAGCGGTGTTGAGACCCAGTACTTC.

V is TRBV5-3 and J is TRBJ2-3; D unresolved. TRBV5-3 is recorded as an ORF, its role being uncertain. V was clipped by 3 bases and J by 2 bases, with 7 bases between them. The CDR3 is 13 residues long. The CDR3 sequence: CARSSVATDTQYF. The CDR3 nucleotides read TGTGCCAGAAGCTCGGTAGCCACAGATACGCAGTATTTT.

V and J are TRBV5-6 and TRBJ1-1, with D possibly matching TRBD1 (5 bases). This CDR3 comprises 16 residues. In germline, CDR1 is SGHDT, CDR2 YYEEEE. Trimming removed 0 bases from V and 1 base from J, with 13 bases in between. CDR3 bases: TGTGCCAGCAGCTTGGCCAGACAGCTCTGGAACACTGAAGCTTTCTTT. Translating it yields CASSLARQLWNTEAFF.

CDR3: CASSSEGTSYNEQFF. The DNA for the CDR3 is TGTGCCAGCAGCTCCGAGGGGACCTCCTACAATGAGCAGTTCTTC. This chain uses TRBV6-5 with TRBJ2-1, with D perhaps matching TRBD1 or TRBD2 (5 bases each). V was cut by 6 bases and J by 0 bases, with 12 bases left in between. Germline CDR1 and CDR2: MNHEY and SVGAGI. This CDR3 has 15 residues.

This chain connects TRBV5-4 to TRBJ2-3; tentatively, D is TRBD1 (5 bases). V shed 1 base and J shed 0 bases, with 9 bases lying between them. CDR3 length: 15 residues. The germline gives CDR1 SGHNT, CDR2 YYREEE (reference sequence). Here the CDR3 reads CASSLLQGSTDTQYF. CDR3 bases: TGTGCCAGCAGCTTGCTTCAGGGTAGCACAGATACGCAGTATTTT.

About this clone: The same CDR3 arises from other DNA sequences in this sample as well. The chain combines TRBV5-1 with TRBJ2-2; D not certain. The CDR3 loop spans 14 amino acids. The germline CDR1 and CDR2 sequences are SGHRS and YFSETQ. Trimming took off 1 base at V and 2 bases at J, with 6 bases between the two ends. DNA of the CDR3: TGCGCCAGCAGCTTGACGCCTAACACCGGGGAGCTGTTTTTT. It codes for CASSLTPNTGELFF. The whole variable domain, remainder taken from reference TRBV5-1 and TRBJ2-2, is KAGVTQTPRYLIKTRGQQVTLSCSPISGHRSVSWYQQTPGQGLQFLFEYFSETQRNKGNFPGRFSGRQFSNSRSEMNVSTLELGDSALYLCASSLTPNTGELFFGEGSRLTVL.

J is TRBJ1-2 and V is TRBV19; TRBD1 agrees at 10 bases. The CDR3 is 17 amino acids. V was pared by 6 bases and J by 1 base, with 11 bases of the junction left unmatched. CDR1 LNHDA and CDR2 SQIVND come from the germline V gene (reference sequence). In DNA form, the CDR3 reads TGTGCCAGTAGACTCTACGCAAGGACAGGGGGTAACTATGGCTACACCTTC. The encoded protein is CASRLYARTGGNYGYTF.

J is TRBJ1-6 and V is TRBV10-3, with 7 positions matching TRBD1. This CDR3 spans 14 amino acids. J was trimmed by 3 bases and V by 6 bases; bases with no gene match: 2. Germline CDR1 ENHRY, CDR2 SYGVKD. CDR3 DNA sequence: TGTGCCATCAGGGCAGGGGGCTATAATTCACCCCTCCACTTT. This translates into CAIRAGGYNSPLHF.

This sequence joins TRBV6-5 and TRBJ1-1; a possible D gene is TRBD1 (5 bases). Per the germline V gene, CDR1 is MNHEY and CDR2 is SVGAGI. Trimming stripped 6 bases from V and 10 bases from J, with 21 bases between. This CDR3 spans 14 amino acids. The CDR3 coding sequence is TGTGCCAGCAGGACGGATATCCGGGGCCCCCCAGCTTTCTTT. The encoded protein is CASRTDIRGPPAFF.

In regard to this clone: Other DNA sequences in this sample translate to the same CDR3. The V call is TRBV5-1, the J call TRBJ1-1; tentatively, D is TRBD1 (5 bases). The CDR3 has 13 amino acids. Trimming stripped 0 bases from V and 4 bases from J, with 7 bases between. In germline, CDR1 is SGHRS, CDR2 YFSETQ. The CDR3 protein is CASSLDRGTEAFF. The DNA for the CDR3 is TGCGCCAGCAGCTTGGATAGGGGCACTGAAGCTTTCTTT.

This chain uses TRBV7-6 with TRBJ1-1, with D possibly being TRBD1 (5 bases). This CDR3 is 14 amino acids long. With 1 base removed from V and 11 bases from J, the gap between germline ends came to 17 bases. CDR1 SGHVS and CDR2 FNYEAQ come from the germline V gene. The CDR3 bases are TGTGCCAGCAGCTTAGAGGGGCAGGCGGGAGTGGCTTTCTTT. Its translation is CASSLEGQAGVAFF.

The CDR3 here is CASSLTLAGDLYEQYF. CDR3 nucleotide sequence: TGTGCCAGCAGCTTGACTCTAGCGGGCGACCTCTACGAGCAGTACTTC. V usage is TRBV7-6 and J usage is TRBJ2-7; the match to TRBD2 covers 8 bases. The junction had 10 bases not matched to a gene; V was cut back by 3 bases and J by 3 bases. The CDR3 length is 16 residues. CDR1 SGHVS and CDR2 FNYEAQ come from the germline V gene. The full variable domain, with the rest looked up from reference TRBV7-6 and TRBJ2-7, is GAGVSQSPRYKVTKRGQDVALRCDPISGHVSLYWYRQALGQGPEFLTYFNYEAQQDKSGLPNDRFSAERPEGSISTLTIQRTEQRDSAMYRCASSLTLAGDLYEQYFGPGTRLTVT.

This clone was picked up a small number of times. This chain uses TRBV5-1 with TRBJ2-3, with TRBD2 matching over 10 bases. Germline CDR1 is SGHRS and CDR2 is YFSETQ. The CDR3 loop spans 15 amino acids. V dropped 3 bases and J dropped 1; count of bases not matched to a gene: 2. CDR3 protein: CASSWLAGGTDTQYF. CDR3 nucleotide sequence: TGCGCCAGCAGCTGGCTAGCGGGGGGCACAGATACGCAGTATTTT.

V is TRBV4-1 and J is TRBJ2-3; 7 bases line up with TRBD2. Germline V CDR1 and CDR2: MGHRA, YSYEKL. Trimming took 2 bases from V and 1 from J; bases not matched to a gene: 15. The CDR3 has 19 amino acids. CDR3 coding DNA: TGCGCCAGCAGCCAATACTGGTTCTCCACTAGCGAGGGCACAGATACGCAGTATTTT. It yields the protein CASSQYWFSTSEGTDTQYF.

The chain's CDR3 is CASSNRNRYGYTF. DNA for the CDR3: TGTGCCAGCAGCAACAGGAACCGCTATGGCTACACCTTC. The chain combines TRBV9 with TRBJ1-2, with a possible D match to TRBD1 (5 bases). Trimming stripped 4 bases from V and 4 bases from J, with 11 bases between. Germline V gene sequence: CDR1 SGDLS, CDR2 YYNGEE. This CDR3 has 13 residues.

This sequence joins TRBV10-1 and TRBJ1-2, with TRBD1 as a possible D gene (6 bases). This CDR3 contains 18 residues. V lost 6 bases and J lost 0, with 23 bases in between. Germline CDR1 and CDR2: WNHNN and SYGVQD (reference sequence). CDR3 sequence: CASRYTGTLSYPNYGYTF. Written as DNA, the CDR3 is TGCGCCAGCAGGTACACCGGGACACTTTCTTATCCTAACTATGGCTACACCTTC.